The text below deals with one T cell receptor beta chain. The data originate from a study of blood T cell repertoires in COVID-19. Overall study: COVID-19 samples, acute and convalescent, were from the United States, Italy and Spain.

With V trimmed by 5 bases and J by 3 bases, 6 bases remained unmatched. Germline CDR1 reads SNHLY; CDR2 reads FYNNEI. The CDR3 consists of 16 residues. In the authors' workflow: Nucleated cell counts were estimated from reference gene primer amplification. Produced via immunoSEQ multiplex PCR; TCRdb's table is partial and in-frame only. V, J and clone size derive from that table, while D and trimming were established from the DNA sequence. The data contain about 110,000 clones, roughly 84% of them singletons. The clonotype originates from a man aged 40-55 years with acute or convalescent COVID-19. The V call is TRBV2, the J call TRBJ2-4, with 11 bases lining up with TRBD1. What was sequenced was peripheral blood. The CDR3 loop reads CASSPDRGRVKNIQYF. In nucleotides, the CDR3 is TGTGCCAGCAGTCCGGACAGGGGGCGCGTCAAAAACATTCAGTACTTC. Full variable domain (rest looked up from reference TRBV2 and TRBJ2-4): EPEVTQTPSHQVTQMGQEVILRCVPISNHLYFYWYRQILGQKVEFLVSFYNNEISEKSEIFDDQFSVERPDGSNFTLKIRSTKLEDSAMYFCASSPDRGRVKNIQYFGAGTRLSVL.